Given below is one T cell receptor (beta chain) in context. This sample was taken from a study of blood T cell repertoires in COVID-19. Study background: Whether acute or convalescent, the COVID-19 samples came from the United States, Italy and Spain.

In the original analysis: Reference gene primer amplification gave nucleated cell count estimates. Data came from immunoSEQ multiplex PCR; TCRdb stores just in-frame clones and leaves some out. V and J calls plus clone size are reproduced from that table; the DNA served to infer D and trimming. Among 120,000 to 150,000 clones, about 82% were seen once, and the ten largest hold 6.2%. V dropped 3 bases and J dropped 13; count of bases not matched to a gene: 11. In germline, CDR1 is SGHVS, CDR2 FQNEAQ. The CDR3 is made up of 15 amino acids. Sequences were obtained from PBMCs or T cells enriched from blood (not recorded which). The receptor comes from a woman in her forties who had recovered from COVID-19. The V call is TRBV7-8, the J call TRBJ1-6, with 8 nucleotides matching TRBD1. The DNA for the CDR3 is TGTGCCAGCAGCTTCACAGGGGGATCAGTAGCGCCCCTCCACTTT. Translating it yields CASSFTGGSVAPLHF. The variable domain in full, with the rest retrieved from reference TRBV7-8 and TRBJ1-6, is GAGVSQSPRYKVAKRGQDVALRCDPISGHVSLFWYQQALGQGPEFLTYFQNEAQLDKSGLPSDRFFAERPEGSVSTLKIQRTQQEDSAVYLCASSFTGGSVAPLHFGNGTRLTVT.